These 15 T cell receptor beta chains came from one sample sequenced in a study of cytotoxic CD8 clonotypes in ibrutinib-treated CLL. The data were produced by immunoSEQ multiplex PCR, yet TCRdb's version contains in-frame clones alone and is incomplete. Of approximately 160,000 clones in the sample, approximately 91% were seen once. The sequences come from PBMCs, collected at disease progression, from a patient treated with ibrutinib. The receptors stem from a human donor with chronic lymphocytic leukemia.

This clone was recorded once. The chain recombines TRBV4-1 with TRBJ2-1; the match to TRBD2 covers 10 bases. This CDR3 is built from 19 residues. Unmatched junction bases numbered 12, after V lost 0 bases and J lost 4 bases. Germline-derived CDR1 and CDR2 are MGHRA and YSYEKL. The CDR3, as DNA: TGCGCCAGCAGCCAAGATCTCCTGGCTAGCGGGAGTAGTTACAATGAGCAGTTCTTC. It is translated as CASSQDLLASGSSYNEQFF.

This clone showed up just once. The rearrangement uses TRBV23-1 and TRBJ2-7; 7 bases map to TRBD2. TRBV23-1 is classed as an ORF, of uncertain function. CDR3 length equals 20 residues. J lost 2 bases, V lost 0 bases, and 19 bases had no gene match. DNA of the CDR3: TGCGCCAGCAGTCAATCAACCTCCGGATATACTAGCGCGACAACCTACGAGCAGTACTTC. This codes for CASSQSTSGYTSATTYEQYF.

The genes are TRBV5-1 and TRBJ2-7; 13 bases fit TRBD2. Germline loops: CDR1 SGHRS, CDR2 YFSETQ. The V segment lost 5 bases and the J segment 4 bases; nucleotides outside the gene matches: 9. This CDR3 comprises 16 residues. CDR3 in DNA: TGCGCCAGCAGTACTAGCGGGAGGGCCAATGGATACGAGCAGTACTTC. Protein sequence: CASSTSGRANGYEQYF. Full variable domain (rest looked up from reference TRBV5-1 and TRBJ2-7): KAGVTQTPRYLIKTRGQQVTLSCSPISGHRSVSWYQQTPGQGLQFLFEYFSETQRNKGNFPGRFSGRQFSNSRSEMNVSTLELGDSALYLCASSTSGRANGYEQYFGPGTRLTVT.

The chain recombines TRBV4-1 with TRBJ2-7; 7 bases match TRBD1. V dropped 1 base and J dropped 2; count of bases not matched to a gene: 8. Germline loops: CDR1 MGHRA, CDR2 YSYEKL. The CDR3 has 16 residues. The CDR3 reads CASSQGWTGSAYEQYF. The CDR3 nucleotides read TGCGCCAGCAGCCAAGGGTGGACAGGATCCGCCTACGAGCAGTACTTC.

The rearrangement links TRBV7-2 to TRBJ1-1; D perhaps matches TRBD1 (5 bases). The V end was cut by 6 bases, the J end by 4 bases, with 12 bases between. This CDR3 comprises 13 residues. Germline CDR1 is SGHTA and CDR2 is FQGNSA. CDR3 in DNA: TGTGCCAGCAGACTAGCGGGGGGCACTGAAGCTTTCTTT. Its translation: CASRLAGGTEAFF.

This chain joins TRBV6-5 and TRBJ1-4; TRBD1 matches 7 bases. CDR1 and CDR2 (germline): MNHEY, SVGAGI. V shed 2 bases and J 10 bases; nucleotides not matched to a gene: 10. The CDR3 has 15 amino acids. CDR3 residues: CASSYVRTGTGKLFF. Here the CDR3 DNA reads TGTGCCAGCAGTTACGTAAGGACAGGAACCGGAAAACTGTTTTTT.

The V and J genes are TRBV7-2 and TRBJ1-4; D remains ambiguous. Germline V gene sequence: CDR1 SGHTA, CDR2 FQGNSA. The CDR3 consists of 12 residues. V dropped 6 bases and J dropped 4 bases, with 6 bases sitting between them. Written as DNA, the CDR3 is TGTGCCAGCAGGGTTGGTAATGAAAAACTGTTTTTT. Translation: CASRVGNEKLFF. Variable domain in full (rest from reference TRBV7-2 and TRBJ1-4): GAGVSQSPSNKVTEKGKDVELRCDPISGHTALYWYRQSLGQGLEFLIYFQGNSAPDKSGLPSDRFSAERTGGSVSTLTIQRTQQEDSAVYLCASRVGNEKLFFGSGTQLSVL.

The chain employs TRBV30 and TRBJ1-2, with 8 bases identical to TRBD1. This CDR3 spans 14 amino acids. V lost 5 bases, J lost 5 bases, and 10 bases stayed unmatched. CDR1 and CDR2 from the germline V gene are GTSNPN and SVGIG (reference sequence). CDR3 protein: CAWAGQGALYGYTF. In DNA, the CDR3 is TGTGCCTGGGCAGGGCAGGGGGCCCTTTATGGCTACACCTTC.

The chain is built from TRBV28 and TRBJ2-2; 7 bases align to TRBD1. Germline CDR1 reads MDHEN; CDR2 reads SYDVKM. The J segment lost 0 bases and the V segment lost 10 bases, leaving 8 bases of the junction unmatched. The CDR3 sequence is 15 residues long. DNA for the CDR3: TGTGCCACCCGGGTCACAGGGGCGAACACCGGGGAGCTGTTTTTT. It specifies CATRVTGANTGELFF.

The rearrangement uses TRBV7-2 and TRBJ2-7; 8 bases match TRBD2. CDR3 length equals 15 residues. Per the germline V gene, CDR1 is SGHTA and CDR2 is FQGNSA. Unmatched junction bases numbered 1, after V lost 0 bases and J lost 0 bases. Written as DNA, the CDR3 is TGTGCCAGCAGCTTAGCCGGGACTAGCTCCTACGAGCAGTACTTC. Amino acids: CASSLAGTSSYEQYF.

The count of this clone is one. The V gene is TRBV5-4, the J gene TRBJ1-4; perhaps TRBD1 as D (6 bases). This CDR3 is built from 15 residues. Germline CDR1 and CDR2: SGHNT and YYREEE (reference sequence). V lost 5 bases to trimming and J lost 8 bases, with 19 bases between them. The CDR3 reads CASSQSGQGWEKLFF. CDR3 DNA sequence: TGTGCCAGCAGTCAGAGTGGTCAGGGGTGGGAAAAACTGTTTTTT.

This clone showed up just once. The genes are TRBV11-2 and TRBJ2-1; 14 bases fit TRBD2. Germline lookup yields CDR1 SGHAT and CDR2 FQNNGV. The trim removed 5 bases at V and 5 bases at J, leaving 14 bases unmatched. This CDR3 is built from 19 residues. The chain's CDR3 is CASSPRPGLAGAVDNEQFF. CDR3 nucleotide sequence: TGTGCCAGCAGCCCACGTCCGGGACTAGCGGGAGCGGTTGACAATGAGCAGTTCTTC. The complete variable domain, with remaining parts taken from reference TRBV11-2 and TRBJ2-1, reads EAGVAQSPRYKIIEKRQSVAFWCNPISGHATLYWYQQILGQGPKLLIQFQNNGVVDDSQLPKDRFSAERLKGVDSTLKIQPAKLEDSAVYLCASSPRPGLAGAVDNEQFFGPGTRLTVL.

This chain's CDR3 is CASSFGGGPGETQYF. CDR3 in DNA: TGTGCCAGCAGCTTCGGGGGAGGGCCAGGGGAGACCCAGTACTTC. The rearrangement links TRBV5-6 to TRBJ2-5; 7 positions match TRBD2. J was trimmed by 5 bases and V by 2 bases; bases with no gene match: 9. CDR3 length equals 15 residues. Per the germline V gene, CDR1 is SGHDT and CDR2 is YYEEEE.

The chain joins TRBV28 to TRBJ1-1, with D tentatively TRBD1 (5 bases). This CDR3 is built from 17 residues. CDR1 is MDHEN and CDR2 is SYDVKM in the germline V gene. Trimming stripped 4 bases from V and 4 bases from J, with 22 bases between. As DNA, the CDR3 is TGTGCCAGCAGTTATGGCAACCCAGGCGTTGGGGGCACTGAAGCTTTCTTT. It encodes CASSYGNPGVGGTEAFF.

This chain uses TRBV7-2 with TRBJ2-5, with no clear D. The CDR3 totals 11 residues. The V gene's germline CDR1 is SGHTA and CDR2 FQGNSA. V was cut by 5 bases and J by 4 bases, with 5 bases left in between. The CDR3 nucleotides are TGTGCCAGCAGCATAAGAGAGACCCAGTACTTC. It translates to CASSIRETQYF. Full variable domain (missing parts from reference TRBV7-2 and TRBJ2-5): GAGVSQSPSNKVTEKGKDVELRCDPISGHTALYWYRQSLGQGLEFLIYFQGNSAPDKSGLPSDRFSAERTGGSVSTLTIQRTQQEDSAVYLCASSIRETQYFGPGTRLLVL.